The TCR beta chain described here comes from a study of OX40 agonist ivuxolimab in advanced cancers. Study-wide results and caveats: Among the lowest levels of clonal expansion were found in partial responders at 0.1-3.0 mg/kg. Clonal expansion by week 6 occurred in CD4+ and CD8+ blood T cells (at 0.1 to 3.0 mg/kg).

Profiled with immunoSEQ multiplex PCR; TCRdb holds only in-frame clones, not every one. The data show approximately 100,000 clones, roughly 87% seen once. On this clone itself: Its antigen is not known.

CDR3 length: 14 amino acids. With 5 bases removed from V and 3 bases from J, the gap between germline ends came to 13 bases. Germline values: CDR1 MDHEN, CDR2 SYDVKM. If patients had autoimmune disease history or systemic immunosuppression, they were excluded. The source is an adult with an advanced solid tumor such as melanoma, head and neck, liver or kidney cancer. V gene TRBV28 combines with J gene TRBJ1-1; D is perhaps TRBD1 (5 bases). The input for sequencing was CD4+ or CD8+ T cells sorted from blood, taken in a trial of the OX40 agonist ivuxolimab. CDR3 nucleotides: TGTGCCAGCAGTCGGATCACCAGGGACACTGAAGCTTTCTTT. As protein: CASSRITRDTEAFF. Filled out from reference TRBV28 and TRBJ1-1, the complete variable domain reads DVKVTQSSRYLVKRTGEKVFLECVQDMDHENMFWYRQDPGLGLRLIYFSYDVKMKEKGDIPEGYSVSREKKERFSLILESASTNQTSMYLCASSRITRDTEAFFGQGTRLTVV.